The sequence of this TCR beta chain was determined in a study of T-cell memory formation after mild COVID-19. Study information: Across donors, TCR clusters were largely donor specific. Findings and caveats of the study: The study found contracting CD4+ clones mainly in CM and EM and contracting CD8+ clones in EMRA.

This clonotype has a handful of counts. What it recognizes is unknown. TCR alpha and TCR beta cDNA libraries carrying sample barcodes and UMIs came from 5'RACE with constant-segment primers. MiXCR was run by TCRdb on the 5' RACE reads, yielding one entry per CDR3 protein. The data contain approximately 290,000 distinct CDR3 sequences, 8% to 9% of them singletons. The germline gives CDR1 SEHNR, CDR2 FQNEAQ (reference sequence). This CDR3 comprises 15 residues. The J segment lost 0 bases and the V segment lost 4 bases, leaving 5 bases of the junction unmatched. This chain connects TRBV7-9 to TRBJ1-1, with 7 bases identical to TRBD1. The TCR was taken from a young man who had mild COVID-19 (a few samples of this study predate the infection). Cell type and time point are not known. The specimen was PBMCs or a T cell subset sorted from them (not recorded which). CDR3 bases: TGTGCCAGCAGCTGGGGGGACAGCATGAACACTGAAGCTTTCTTT. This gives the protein CASSWGDSMNTEAFF.